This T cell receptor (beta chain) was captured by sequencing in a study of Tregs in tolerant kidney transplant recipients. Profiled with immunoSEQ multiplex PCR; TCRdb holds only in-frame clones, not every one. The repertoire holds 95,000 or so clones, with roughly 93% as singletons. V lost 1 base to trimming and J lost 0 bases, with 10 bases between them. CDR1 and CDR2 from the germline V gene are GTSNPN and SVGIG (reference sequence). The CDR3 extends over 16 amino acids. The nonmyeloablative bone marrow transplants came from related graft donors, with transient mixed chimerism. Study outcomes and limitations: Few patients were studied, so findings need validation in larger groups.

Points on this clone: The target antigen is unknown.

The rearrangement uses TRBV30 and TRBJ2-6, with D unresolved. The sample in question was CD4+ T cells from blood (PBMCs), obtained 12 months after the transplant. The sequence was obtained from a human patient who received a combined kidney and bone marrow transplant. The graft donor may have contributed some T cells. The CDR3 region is CAWSATPLSGANVLTF. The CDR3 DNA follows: TGTGCCTGGAGTGCTACCCCCCTCTCTGGGGCCAACGTCCTGACTTTC.